This T cell receptor beta chain is drawn from a study of blood T cell repertoires in COVID-19. Study-wide context: Sources were T cells, B-cell-depleted T cells, or PBMCs; the material itself was cDNA or gDNA.

J was trimmed by 9 bases and V by 8 bases; bases with no gene match: 6. The CDR3 consists of 12 residues. Germline V gene sequence: CDR1 MDHEN, CDR2 SYDVKM. Study processing details: Researchers report that nucleated cell counts were estimated from reference gene primer amplification. Clones were sequenced by immunoSEQ multiplex PCR, and TCRdb holds only the in-frame ones, with some missing. V, J and clone size were drawn from that table, and D and trimming were deduced from the DNA. The repertoire holds approximately 94,000 clones, with roughly 88% as singletons. The specimen was peripheral blood. This rearrangement joins TRBV28 to TRBJ2-1; 8 positions agree with TRBD2. This clonotype was sampled from a woman in her sixties or seventies with acute or convalescent COVID-19. Here the CDR3 reads CASGSGMGEQFF. The CDR3 nucleotides are TGTGCCAGCGGTAGCGGGATGGGTGAGCAGTTCTTC.